This is a list of T cell receptor beta chains from one sample in a study of blood T cell repertoires in COVID-19. Libraries were prepared by immunoSEQ multiplex PCR; TCRdb keeps only in-frame clonotypes and omits some of them. There are some 150,000 clones in the sample; about 87% occur only once, and 1.5% to 2% lies in the top ten. The sample was peripheral blood. The receptors here all came from a woman aged 45-65 years with acute or convalescent COVID-19. The CDR3 runs from the conserved cysteine through the conserved F or W. The D gene is left open where the match is weak. Only some rows state a clone size, as once, few, many or a class for expanded clones.

j_call: TRBJ1-2
d_call: .
v_call: TRBV19
clone_size: .
cdr3_nt: TGTGCCAGTAGTAGTCGGACTGGCGGCTACACCTTC
cdr3_aa: CASSSRTGGYTF

j_call: TRBJ1-2
d_call: .
v_call: TRBV29-1
clone_size: .
cdr3_nt: TGCAGCGTCGAAAGGAGTTTGGGCCAGGGAGGTGGCTACACCTTC
cdr3_aa: CSVERSLGQGGGYTF

j_call: TRBJ2-6
d_call: TRBD1
v_call: TRBV6-2/TRBV6-3
clone_size: few
cdr3_nt: TGTGCCAGCAGCCAAGGACAGGGGGCATCTGGGGCCAACGTCCTGACTTTC
cdr3_aa: CASSQGQGASGANVLTF

j_call: TRBJ2-3
d_call: .
v_call: TRBV28
clone_size: .
cdr3_nt: TGTGCCAGCAGTTTACCGGGACTTTCCACCGCCACAGATACGCAGTATTTT
cdr3_aa: CASSLPGLSTATDTQYF

j_call: TRBJ2-7
d_call: TRBD1
v_call: TRBV5-4
clone_size: .
cdr3_nt: TGTGCCAGCAGCTTACAGGGGCGCTACGAGCAGTACTTC
cdr3_aa: CASSLQGRYEQYF

j_call: TRBJ1-1
d_call: TRBD1
v_call: TRBV30
clone_size: .
cdr3_nt: TGTGCCTGGGGATCCCGGGACAGGGGCCAAGCTTTCTTT
cdr3_aa: CAWGSRDRGQAFF

j_call: TRBJ1-1
d_call: .
v_call: TRBV7-2
clone_size: .
cdr3_nt: TGTGCCAGCAGCCCGTGGACAGAAATGAACACTGAAGCTTTCTTT
cdr3_aa: CASSPWTEMNTEAFF

j_call: TRBJ1-2
d_call: .
v_call: TRBV7-6
clone_size: .
cdr3_nt: TGTGCCAGCAGCTTGGGAGGGGAAGGTTTCTATGGCTACACCTTC
cdr3_aa: CASSLGGEGFYGYTF

j_call: TRBJ2-7
d_call: TRBD1
v_call: TRBV5-5
clone_size: .
cdr3_nt: TGTGCCAGCAGCTTCTCGGGACAGGCCACCTACCCAGTCTACGAGCAGTACTTC
cdr3_aa: CASSFSGQATYPVYEQYF

j_call: TRBJ1-1
d_call: .
v_call: TRBV4-1
clone_size: .
cdr3_nt: TGCGCCAGCAGCCAAGATCCGGGATCGGGCACTGAAGCTTTCTTT
cdr3_aa: CASSQDPGSGTEAFF

j_call: TRBJ2-1
d_call: .
v_call: TRBV21-1
clone_size: .
cdr3_nt: TGTGCCAGCAGCAAAATAAACAAGCGGGCGTTGTCCTCCCCACAGAATGAGCAGTTCTTC
cdr3_aa: CASSKINKRALSSPQNEQFF

j_call: TRBJ2-1
d_call: .
v_call: TRBV9
clone_size: .
cdr3_nt: TGTGCCAGCAGCGTAGGGTCTAGGAGCTCCTACAATGAGCAGTTCTTC
cdr3_aa: CASSVGSRSSYNEQFF

j_call: TRBJ2-2
d_call: .
v_call: TRBV19
clone_size: .
cdr3_nt: TGTGCCAGTTCCCCTCGGGGGACGCTCCCCGGGGAGCTGTTTTTT
cdr3_aa: CASSPRGTLPGELFF

j_call: TRBJ1-2
d_call: .
v_call: TRBV3-1/TRBV3-2
clone_size: .
cdr3_nt: TGTGCCAGCAGCCAAGACAGGGTGTACGGTGGCTACACCTTC
cdr3_aa: CASSQDRVYGGYTF

j_call: TRBJ2-7
d_call: .
v_call: TRBV6-5
clone_size: .
cdr3_nt: TGTGCCAGCAGCCACGGGTTACTTGGAGAGCAGTACTTC
cdr3_aa: CASSHGLLGEQYF

j_call: TRBJ1-2
d_call: .
v_call: TRBV7-9
clone_size: once
cdr3_nt: TGTGCCAGCAGCTTAGATCGGGATGTGCATGGCTACACCTTC
cdr3_aa: CASSLDRDVHGYTF

j_call: TRBJ1-2
d_call: TRBD1
v_call: TRBV5-5
clone_size: .
cdr3_nt: TGTGCCAGCAGCTCACAGGGGGCGATTGGCTACACCTTC
cdr3_aa: CASSSQGAIGYTF

j_call: TRBJ2-7
d_call: TRBD1
v_call: TRBV7-6
clone_size: .
cdr3_nt: TGTGCCAGCAGCTTAGTAAGACAGGGACGTCTGTACTTC
cdr3_aa: CASSLVRQGRLYF

j_call: TRBJ2-2
d_call: .
v_call: TRBV30
clone_size: once
cdr3_nt: TGTGCCTGGAGTGTAAGCGGTGGCACCGGGGAGCTGTTTTTT
cdr3_aa: CAWSVSGGTGELFF

j_call: TRBJ2-1
d_call: TRBD2
v_call: TRBV11-3
clone_size: .
cdr3_nt: TGTGCCAGCAGCTTATCGGGGGGTTCCTACAATGAGCAGTTCTTC
cdr3_aa: CASSLSGGSYNEQFF

j_call: TRBJ1-2
d_call: TRBD1
v_call: TRBV5-6
clone_size: .
cdr3_nt: TGTGCCAGCAGCAACATAGGACAGGGATATGGCTACACCTTC
cdr3_aa: CASSNIGQGYGYTF

j_call: TRBJ2-7
d_call: .
v_call: TRBV2
clone_size: .
cdr3_nt: TGTGCCAGTGGGAAGCAGGGTCCCGAGCAGTACTTC
cdr3_aa: CASGKQGPEQYF

j_call: TRBJ1-2
d_call: .
v_call: TRBV6-5
clone_size: .
cdr3_nt: TGTGCCAGCACCCCAAAACAGACTAACTATGGCTACACCTTC
cdr3_aa: CASTPKQTNYGYTF

j_call: TRBJ1-2
d_call: .
v_call: TRBV2
clone_size: .
cdr3_nt: TGTGCCAGCAGTGATGCAGGGCCAGGGTATGGCTACACCTTC
cdr3_aa: CASSDAGPGYGYTF

j_call: TRBJ1-1
d_call: .
v_call: TRBV7-2
clone_size: .
cdr3_nt: TGTGCCAGCAGCTTTGTTGCAGGGGCGGACACTGAAGCTTTCTTT
cdr3_aa: CASSFVAGADTEAFF

j_call: TRBJ2-3
d_call: .
v_call: TRBV6-5
clone_size: .
cdr3_nt: TGTGCCAGCAGTTACTCTGGCGGGGCCCGCAGGGATACGCAGTATTTT
cdr3_aa: CASSYSGGARRDTQYF

j_call: TRBJ1-2
d_call: .
v_call: TRBV6-5
clone_size: .
cdr3_nt: TGTGCCAGCAGCTTAGGGGAAAACTATGGCTACACCTTC
cdr3_aa: CASSLGENYGYTF

j_call: TRBJ1-4
d_call: .
v_call: TRBV4-1
clone_size: .
cdr3_nt: TGCGCCAGCAGCCAAGAGGGGCCCCTTAATGAAAAACTGTTTTTT
cdr3_aa: CASSQEGPLNEKLFF